Each of the 13 T cell receptor beta chains below was sequenced from the same sample in a study of identical twins. TCRdb reprocessed the 5' RACE reads via MiXCR and lists one record per CDR3 protein. The sample lists 700,000 or so distinct CDR3 sequences; 8.6% were seen once. These data also featured in a second study, about yellow fever vaccine responses in identical twins.

Sequenced material: PBMCs. The receptors stem from a woman younger than 30 in good health.

This clonotype was picked up a small number of times. V and J are TRBV27 and TRBJ2-7, with 8 nucleotides matching TRBD1. With V trimmed by 6 bases and J by 7 bases, 8 bases remained unmatched. This CDR3 contains 13 residues. CDR1 is MNHEY and CDR2 is SMNVEV in the germline V gene (reference sequence). CDR3 residues: CASSLRTGREQYF. DNA for the CDR3: TGTGCCAGCAGCCTGAGGACAGGGCGGGAGCAGTACTTC.

Ten or more counts support this clonotype. The rearrangement uses TRBV27 and TRBJ1-4, with D possibly TRBD1 on 6 matching bases. The V end lost 5 bases, the J end lost 7 bases, and 14 bases lay between the germline ends. Germline CDR1 and CDR2: MNHEY and SMNVEV (reference sequence). There are 14 residues in the CDR3. In DNA form, the CDR3 reads TGTGCCAGCAGTCTAGGGGGGGTAGGTGAAAAACTGTTTTTT. Protein sequence: CASSLGGVGEKLFF.

This clonotype was picked up many times. The V gene is TRBV12-3 or TRBV12-4, the J gene TRBJ1-2, with 7 bases that match TRBD1. The V and J ends lost 6 bases and 6 bases, in that order; junction bases with no gene match: 7. This CDR3 is built from 13 residues. CDR3 loop: CASRVARGNGYTF. The CDR3 DNA is TGTGCCAGCAGAGTAGCCAGGGGGAATGGCTACACCTTC.

The table lists this clonotype with many counts. The CDR3 sequence: CASRYRTGGSSYNSPLHF. The CDR3 nucleotides are TGTGCCAGCAGATACCGGACAGGGGGTAGCTCCTATAATTCACCCCTCCACTTT. This chain joins TRBV28 and TRBJ1-6, with 10 bases that match TRBD1. Unmatched junction bases numbered 8, after V lost 6 bases and J lost 0 bases. The CDR3 consists of 18 residues. Germline CDR1 and CDR2: MDHEN and SYDVKM.

The chain recombines TRBV11-2 with TRBJ2-7; 12 positions agree with TRBD2. Per germline, CDR1 SGHAT and CDR2 FQNNGV. V was clipped by 0 bases and J by 2 bases; unmatched bases: 5. The CDR3 spans 17 residues. The CDR3 DNA follows: TGTGCCAGCAGCTTAGATCCCCCTAGCGGGGGGGCCTACGAGCAGTACTTC. It codes for CASSLDPPSGGAYEQYF.

This clonotype was detected a few times. The rearrangement links TRBV5-1 to TRBJ2-7; no reliable D call. The V gene lost 0 bases and the J gene lost 2 bases, with 9 bases spanning the gap. CDR3 length equals 14 residues. Germline CDR1 and CDR2: SGHRS and YFSETQ. The CDR3 region has the DNA TGCGCCAGCAGCTTGGGACATGGGACCTACGAGCAGTACTTC. Translating it yields CASSLGHGTYEQYF.

This rearrangement joins TRBV20-1 to TRBJ2-2, with D unresolved. Trimming removed 0 bases at V and 1 base at J, with 12 bases between. Per germline, CDR1 DFQATT and CDR2 SNEGSKA (reference sequence). The CDR3 spans 16 residues. For the CDR3, the DNA is TGCAGTGCTAGAGATCCGGAACGGTGGAACACCGGGGAGCTGTTTTTT. This gives the protein CSARDPERWNTGELFF.

This chain uses TRBV7-6 with TRBJ2-7; no definite D call. V was trimmed by 1 base and J by 2 bases, leaving 9 bases between them. The V gene's germline CDR1 is SGHVS and CDR2 FNYEAQ. The CDR3 sequence is 14 residues long. The CDR3 spells CASSLGVKTYEQYF. In DNA, the CDR3 is TGTGCCAGCAGCTTAGGTGTGAAAACCTACGAGCAGTACTTC.

The rearrangement joins TRBV2 to TRBJ2-3; 9 nucleotides line up with TRBD2. The CDR3 sequence is 14 residues long. Germline V lookup: CDR1 SNHLY, CDR2 FYNNEI. V shed 5 bases, J shed 6 bases, and the junction held 6 bases outside the gene matches. As DNA, the CDR3 is TGTGCCAGCAGTAAGACTAGCGGAAAGGATACGCAGTATTTT. Protein product: CASSKTSGKDTQYF. The variable domain in full, completed from reference TRBV2 and TRBJ2-3, reads EPEVTQTPSHQVTQMGQEVILRCVPISNHLYFYWYRQILGQKVEFLVSFYNNEISEKSEIFDDQFSVERPDGSNFTLKIRSTKLEDSAMYFCASSKTSGKDTQYFGPGTRLTVL.

This clonotype showed up just a few times. This chain uses TRBV6-5 with TRBJ2-2; TRBD2 matches 10 bases. Trimming removed 0 bases from V and 7 bases from J; junction bases left unmatched: 8. This CDR3 has 17 residues. Germline V gene sequence: CDR1 MNHEY, CDR2 SVGAGI. The CDR3 coding sequence is TGTGCCAGCAGTTACTCTTCCAGCGGGGGGGGAGGCGGGGAGCTGTTTTTT. Encoded protein: CASSYSSSGGGGGELFF.

This chain uses TRBV20-1 with TRBJ2-1; TRBD2 matches 13 bases. The length of the CDR3 is 19 residues. The germline CDR1 and CDR2 sequences are DFQATT and SNEGSKA (reference sequence). V lost 7 bases, J lost 5 bases, and 20 bases stayed unmatched. CDR3 nucleotide sequence: TGCAGTGGCCTCCTTACGGGACTAGCGGGATTCGGTCGCGACAATGAGCAGTTCTTC. Translated, it gives CSGLLTGLAGFGRDNEQFF.

This chain links TRBV4-2 with TRBJ2-1, with TRBD2 identical over 9 bases. The CDR3 covers 16 residues. CDR1 LGHNA and CDR2 YNFKEQ come from the germline V gene. V shed 4 bases and J 4 bases; nucleotides not matched to a gene: 8. The CDR3 protein is CASSRRLAAGYNEQFF. The CDR3 coding sequence is TGTGCCAGCAGCCGACGACTAGCGGCAGGGTACAATGAGCAGTTCTTC.

There are a few counts of this clonotype. J is TRBJ2-5 and V is TRBV3-1, with TRBD1 identical over 8 bases. CDR1 is LGHDT and CDR2 is YNNKEL in the germline V gene (reference sequence). The V and J ends lost 3 bases and 2 bases, in that order; junction bases with no gene match: 5. This CDR3 contains 15 residues. CDR3 in amino acids: CASSQPGQGQETQYF. The CDR3 nucleotides read TGTGCCAGCAGCCAGCCTGGACAGGGTCAAGAGACCCAGTACTTC.